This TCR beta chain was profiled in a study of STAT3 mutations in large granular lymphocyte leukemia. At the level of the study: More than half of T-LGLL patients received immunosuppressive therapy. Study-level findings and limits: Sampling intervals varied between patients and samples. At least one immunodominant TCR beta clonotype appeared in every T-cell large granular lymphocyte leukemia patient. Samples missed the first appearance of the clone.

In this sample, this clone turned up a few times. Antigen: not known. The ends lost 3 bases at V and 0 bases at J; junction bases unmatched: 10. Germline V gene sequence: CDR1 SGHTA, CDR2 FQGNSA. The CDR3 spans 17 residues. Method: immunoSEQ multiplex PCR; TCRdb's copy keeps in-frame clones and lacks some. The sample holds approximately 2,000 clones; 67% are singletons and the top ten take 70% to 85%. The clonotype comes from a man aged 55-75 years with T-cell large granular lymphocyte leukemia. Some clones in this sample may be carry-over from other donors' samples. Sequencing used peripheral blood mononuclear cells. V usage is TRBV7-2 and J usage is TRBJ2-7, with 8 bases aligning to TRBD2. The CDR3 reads CASSLARGGTNSYEQYF. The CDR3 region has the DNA TGTGCCAGCAGCTTGGCACGCGGGGGGACAAACTCCTACGAGCAGTACTTC.